These 19 T cell receptor beta chains share one sample of origin, sequenced in a study of cytomegalovirus exposure and HLA in healthy donors. The PCR was carried out with 60 Vbeta primers and 13 Jbeta primers. Sequenced by immunoSEQ multiplex PCR; TCRdb stores in-frame clones only, minus some. The sample lists 160,000 or so clones; roughly 80% were seen once. The specimen was PBMCs. The receptors were sampled from a woman aged 45-60 years in good health and CMV-seropositive.

The sample holds one count of this clone. The gene calls are TRBV6-1 and TRBJ2-4; 7 positions agree with TRBD1. The CDR3 extends over 15 amino acids. V lost 0 bases, J lost 5 bases, and 4 bases stayed unmatched. Germline V gives CDR1 MNHNS, CDR2 SASEGT. This CDR3 reads CASSEAHRGQNIQYF. CDR3 nucleotides: TGTGCCAGCAGTGAAGCGCACAGGGGCCAAAACATTCAGTACTTC.

This rearrangement joins TRBV19 to TRBJ1-5; D is unresolved. V was clipped by 5 bases and J by 2 bases, with 16 bases between them. CDR3 length: 16 residues. CDR1 LNHDA and CDR2 SQIVND come from the germline V gene (reference sequence). The CDR3 here is CASSPLESLRNQPQHF. CDR3 bases: TGTGCCAGTAGTCCCCTTGAAAGCTTGCGCAATCAGCCCCAGCATTTT.

V gene TRBV9 combines with J gene TRBJ1-3, with D perhaps matching TRBD1 (6 bases). V lost 2 bases and J lost 0, with 15 bases in between. CDR1 is SGDLS and CDR2 is YYNGEE in the germline V gene. This CDR3 comprises 17 residues. The CDR3 is CASSVTPGGFSGNTIYF. In nucleotides, the CDR3 is TGTGCCAGCAGCGTTACCCCTGGGGGCTTCTCTGGAAACACCATATATTTT.

In this sample, this clone turned up once. The rearrangement links TRBV7-9 to TRBJ1-6; the D gene is possibly TRBD1 (6 bases). The V gene lost 6 bases and the J gene lost 0 bases, with 21 bases spanning the gap. Per the germline V gene, CDR1 is SEHNR and CDR2 is FQNEAQ (reference sequence). This CDR3 contains 19 residues. CDR3 sequence reads: CASSTHRVTLGSYNSPLHF. The CDR3 DNA sequence: TGTGCCAGCAGTACCCACAGGGTTACCTTGGGCTCCTATAATTCACCCCTCCACTTT.

V and J are TRBV5-1 and TRBJ2-7; 11 bases fit TRBD1. The CDR3 covers 17 residues. V lost 1 base, J lost 4 bases, and 10 bases stayed unmatched. CDR1 is SGHRS, CDR2 YFSETQ, per germline. The CDR3 DNA sequence: TGCGCCAGCAGCTTGTCATCCGGGACAGGGGGGATGTACGAGCAGTACTTC. Encoded protein: CASSLSSGTGGMYEQYF.

This rearrangement joins TRBV15 to TRBJ1-2; 10 positions agree with TRBD1. Germline CDR1 is LNHNV and CDR2 is YYDKDF (reference sequence). The CDR3 has 12 amino acids. The junction had 4 bases not matched to a gene; V was cut back by 8 bases and J by 7 bases. In DNA, the CDR3 is TGTGCCACCCGACAGGGGGCCGGTGGCTACACCTTC. Its translation is CATRQGAGGYTF.

V gene TRBV27 combines with J gene TRBJ2-7; D unclear. The ends were cut back, 7 bases at V and 7 bases at J, with 17 bases in the middle. The CDR3 totals 13 residues. CDR1 and CDR2 from the germline V gene are MNHEY and SMNVEV (reference sequence). For the CDR3, the DNA is TGTGCCAGCACCTTAGGAGCCCAAAGTGAGCAGTACTTC. Protein sequence: CASTLGAQSEQYF.

The chain's CDR3 is CASSVGQGLLDRENIQYF. In DNA, the CDR3 is TGTGCCAGCAGCGTAGGTCAGGGGCTCTTGGACAGGGAGAACATTCAGTACTTC. This rearrangement joins TRBV9 to TRBJ2-4, with TRBD1 matching 8 bases. Trimming took 0 bases from V and 7 from J; bases not matched to a gene: 15. Per the germline V gene, CDR1 is SGDLS and CDR2 is YYNGEE. The CDR3 covers 18 residues.

This chain connects TRBV27 to TRBJ2-7; possibly TRBD2 for D (7 bases). This CDR3 region has 17 residues. The V gene lost 0 bases and the J gene lost 4 bases, with 19 bases spanning the gap. The V gene's germline CDR1 is MNHEY and CDR2 SMNVEV (reference sequence). The CDR3 nucleotides are TGTGCCAGCAGTTTATCACGGGGGCGGGGGCGGCCTTACGAGCAGTACTTC. It yields the protein CASSLSRGRGRPYEQYF.

The CDR3 sequence: CASRPMGLAYEQYF. DNA of the CDR3: TGTGCCAGCAGACCCATGGGACTAGCCTACGAGCAGTACTTC. V gene TRBV27 combines with J gene TRBJ2-7; 8 bases fit TRBD2. Trimming took 6 bases from V and 2 from J; bases not matched to a gene: 6. Germline V gives CDR1 MNHEY, CDR2 SMNVEV (reference sequence). The CDR3 contains 14 residues.

This chain connects TRBV7-3 to TRBJ2-3, with no clear D. Deletions cut 3 bases from V and 1 base from J, with 8 bases between. This CDR3 region has 14 residues. The germline gives CDR1 SGHTA, CDR2 FQGTGA. Here the CDR3 DNA reads TGTGCCAGCAGCTTGGGCTGGGGCACAGATACGCAGTATTTT. It translates to CASSLGWGTDTQYF.

The chain uses TRBV6-5 and TRBJ2-6; D call uncertain. The germline V gene encodes CDR1 MNHEY and CDR2 SVGAGI. Trimming removed 8 bases at V and 2 bases at J, with 4 bases between. The CDR3 has 12 residues. CDR3 nucleotides: TGTGCCAGCGGGCCTGGGGCCAACGTCCTGACTTTC. The encoded protein is CASGPGANVLTF.

The genes are TRBV27 and TRBJ2-2; 8 bases are a match to TRBD2. The V and J ends lost 5 bases and 4 bases, in that order; junction bases with no gene match: 12. CDR1 and CDR2 (germline): MNHEY, SMNVEV (reference sequence). The CDR3 runs 17 residues. As DNA, the CDR3 is TGTGCCAGCAGTCCCCTGGGACTAGGGGGGGTCACCGGGGAGCTGTTTTTT. This gives the protein CASSPLGLGGVTGELFF.

CDR3 bases: TGTGCCAGCAGTGAAGGCCTCGGGTCCTATGGCTACACCTTC. It translates to CASSEGLGSYGYTF. V gene TRBV2 combines with J gene TRBJ1-2; D gene uncertain. This CDR3 comprises 14 residues. The V end was cut by 1 base, the J end by 4 bases, with 10 bases between. Germline lookup yields CDR1 SNHLY and CDR2 FYNNEI.

This chain connects TRBV4-2 to TRBJ2-1, with TRBD1 as a possible D gene (6 bases). The V end lost 1 base, the J end lost 5 bases, and 12 bases lay between the germline ends. The CDR3 has 15 amino acids. Germline CDR1 LGHNA, CDR2 YNFKEQ. DNA of the CDR3: TGTGCCAGCAGCCAAGGCAGGGGCAATAACAATGAGCAGTTCTTC. It yields the protein CASSQGRGNNNEQFF.

The V call is TRBV19, the J call TRBJ1-2; D unclear. Trimming left V 7 bases short and J 0 bases short, with 12 bases between. CDR1 and CDR2 from the germline V gene are LNHDA and SQIVND (reference sequence). This CDR3 spans 14 amino acids. The CDR3 here is CASKDGGANYGYTF. In nucleotides, the CDR3 is TGTGCCAGTAAGGATGGCGGGGCTAACTATGGCTACACCTTC.

The CDR3 nucleotides read TGTGCCAGTAGTATAGATGAATCCGGGGGACGCTATGGCTACACCTTC. Protein: CASSIDESGGRYGYTF. The rearrangement uses TRBV19 and TRBJ1-2; a weak D match, TRBD1 (5 bases). With 0 bases removed from V and 4 bases from J, the gap between germline ends came to 15 bases. This CDR3 has 16 amino acids. Germline assignment: CDR1 LNHDA and CDR2 SQIVND (reference sequence).

The chain has TRBV5-1 and TRBJ1-1, with D hard to call. Trimming cost V 0 bases and J 6 bases, with 9 bases left between them. CDR1 is SGHRS, CDR2 YFSETQ, per germline. There are 13 residues in the CDR3. The CDR3 DNA reads as TGCGCCAGCAGCTTGGATCCGTTTTCTGAAGCTTTCTTT. Encoded protein: CASSLDPFSEAFF.

Only one count was recorded for this clone. The rearrangement links TRBV15 to TRBJ2-6; possibly TRBD2 for D (7 bases). The ends were cut back, 3 bases at V and 3 bases at J, with 18 bases in the middle. CDR3 length equals 18 residues. The germline V gene encodes CDR1 LNHNV and CDR2 YYDKDF (reference sequence). CDR3 sequence: CATSSPGEGGVGANVLTF. In DNA form, the CDR3 reads TGTGCCACCAGCAGCCCAGGGGAGGGGGGTGTTGGGGCCAACGTCCTGACTTTC.